This record covers a single TCR beta chain. Its antigen is currently unknown. The sample originates from a study of cytomegalovirus exposure and HLA in healthy donors. Regarding the study as a whole: Several V segments, TRBV6-2 and TRBV6-3 among them, could not be told apart and were dropped. Earlier findings revealed that most TCR beta V segments proved productive either about 87% or about 30% of the time. In a later analysis, a genetic analysis reported fewer productive-TCR N-insertions in an Asian-associated ancestry cluster than the cohort average. An analysis that was carried out later associated 16,000 or so TCR beta sequences with HLA alleles at 0.05 false discovery rate.

CDR1 is SGDLS and CDR2 is YYNGEE in the germline V gene. This CDR3 is 18 amino acids long. The junction had 23 bases not matched to a gene; V was cut back by 8 bases and J by 4 bases. The PCR was carried out with 60 Vbeta primers and 13 Jbeta primers. The method was immunoSEQ multiplex PCR; TCRdb's version includes in-frame clones alone and lacks a portion of them. The repertoire shows approximately 51,000 clones; the top ten hold about 24%. Sequenced material: PBMCs. The source is a man aged 35-49 years in good health and CMV-seropositive. The chain employs TRBV9 and TRBJ2-7; 8 bases line up with TRBD2. CDR3 amino acids: CASSPREELAVGGYEQYF. The DNA of the CDR3 is TGTGCCAGTTCCCCCCGAGAGGAACTAGCGGTGGGGGGGTACGAGCAGTACTTC.